Detailed here is one T cell receptor beta chain. The sample belongs to a study of human T cells and chemical hapten exposure. CDR3 length: 11 amino acids. The V gene's germline CDR1 is SGHTA and CDR2 FQGNSA. Trimming left V 5 bases short and J 7 bases short, with 7 bases between. Using its own MiXCR run on the RACE reads, TCRdb lists one record per CDR3 protein. The sample includes 75,000 to 95,000 distinct CDR3 sequences, roughly 10% of them seen just once. Documented time point: patch test 1, 2 weeks after DPC sensitization. Noted treatment: therapeutic diphenylcyclopropenone sensitization with weekly scalp DPC.

The chain is built from TRBV7-2 and TRBJ2-3, with D possibly matching TRBD2 (5 bases). The starting material was whole blood, obtained in connection with sensitization to the hapten diphenylcyclopropenone (DPC). The source of this sequence is a woman aged 60-75 years with alopecia areata. Some clones in this sample may be carry-over from other donors' samples. CDR3 coding DNA: TGTGCCAGCAGCGCTAGCTATACGCAGTATTTT. Translation gives CASSASYTQYF.